What follows are 20 T cell receptor beta chains derived from one specimen sequenced in a study of shared clonotypes between healthy human individuals. Sequenced by immunoSEQ multiplex PCR; TCRdb stores in-frame clones only, minus some. This table has hundreds of thousands of clones, more than 70% appearing once. Sequences were obtained from memory CD4+ T cells sorted from blood. Specified subset: CD45RA-negative fraction. The receptors were sampled from a woman aged 25 to 45 in good health.

Details on this clone: This sample also contains other DNA sequences that code for the same CDR3. The gene calls are TRBV2 and TRBJ2-7; perhaps TRBD2 as D (6 bases). Trimming pared 4 bases from V and 1 base from J, leaving 8 bases between. Germline loops: CDR1 SNHLY, CDR2 FYNNEI. This CDR3 has 13 amino acids. CDR3 sequence (DNA): TGTGCCAGCAGTGGGGACTTTTCCTACGAGCAGTACTTC. It is translated as CASSGDFSYEQYF. Variable domain in full (rest from reference TRBV2 and TRBJ2-7): EPEVTQTPSHQVTQMGQEVILRCVPISNHLYFYWYRQILGQKVEFLVSFYNNEISEKSEIFDDQFSVERPDGSNFTLKIRSTKLEDSAMYFCASSGDFSYEQYFGPGTRLTVT.

Note on this clone: Different DNA sequences within this sample yield the same CDR3. The chain links TRBV5-8 to TRBJ2-6, with D maybe TRBD2 (5 bases). Germline CDR1 SGHTS, CDR2 YDEGEE. V lost 1 base, J lost 2 bases, and 7 bases lay in between. The length of the CDR3 is 15 residues. The CDR3 DNA is TGTGCCAGCAGCTTGCGGGGAACTGGGGCCAACGTCCTGACTTTC. Residues: CASSLRGTGANVLTF.

This clone came up many times. The chain joins TRBV2 to TRBJ2-7; weak D call: TRBD1 (5 bases). The CDR3 sequence is 12 residues long. V was cut by 8 bases and J by 6 bases, with 14 bases left in between. The germline CDR1 and CDR2 sequences are SNHLY and FYNNEI. The CDR3 loop is CASSRQNTEQYF. As DNA, the CDR3 is TGTGCCAGCTCGCGACAGAATACCGAGCAGTACTTC.

This clone was picked up one time. The chain has TRBV25-1 and TRBJ2-5, with a tentative D call TRBD2 (6 bases). Per the germline V gene, CDR1 is MGHDK and CDR2 is SYGVNS. With 8 bases removed from V and 5 bases from J, the gap between germline ends came to 15 bases. This CDR3 region has 13 residues. The CDR3 region has the DNA TGTGCCAGCCGTGTCGGGGGAGCTGAGACCCAGTACTTC. Its translation: CASRVGGAETQYF.

V usage is TRBV19 and J usage is TRBJ2-7; TRBD1 matches 8 bases. The ends lost 7 bases at V and 0 bases at J; junction bases unmatched: 2. CDR1 is LNHDA, CDR2 SQIVND, per germline (reference sequence). The CDR3 contains 13 residues. For the CDR3, the DNA is TGTGCCAGTAAGGGGACAGGCTCCTACGAGCAGTACTTC. Translating it yields CASKGTGSYEQYF.

The chain carries TRBV5-6 and TRBJ1-5, with D unresolved. Trimming stripped 0 bases from V and 4 bases from J, with 8 bases between. Looked up from germline, CDR1 is SGHDT and CDR2 is YYEEEE. This CDR3 comprises 14 residues. As DNA, the CDR3 is TGTGCCAGCAGCTTGGGAGACTATAATCAGCCCCAGCATTTT. Translation gives CASSLGDYNQPQHF.

The chain couples TRBV2 to TRBJ2-1, with D uncertain. Germline CDR1 and CDR2: SNHLY and FYNNEI. The CDR3 has 15 amino acids. Trimming took off 8 bases at V and 2 bases at J, with 16 bases between the two ends. This chain's CDR3 is CASGPSGSTYNEQFF. In DNA, the CDR3 is TGTGCCAGCGGACCGTCAGGTTCAACCTACAATGAGCAGTTCTTC.

This clone was seen a handful of times. J is TRBJ2-6 and V is TRBV2, with 10 bases matching TRBD1. CDR1 and CDR2 from the germline V gene are SNHLY and FYNNEI. The CDR3 contains 16 residues. The junction had 0 bases not matched to a gene; V was cut back by 4 bases and J by 0 bases. This CDR3 reads CASSGTGGSGANVLTF. For the CDR3, the DNA is TGTGCCAGCAGTGGGACAGGGGGCTCTGGGGCCAACGTCCTGACTTTC.

Worth noting for this clone: A read error may explain this, as a much larger clone is one base away. This same CDR3 is encoded by further DNA sequences in the sample. The CDR3 nucleotides are TGTGCCAGCAGGGTACAGGGGATGAACACTGAAGCTTTCTTT. Translated: CASRVQGMNTEAFF. The chain links TRBV2 to TRBJ1-1, with 7 bases identical to TRBD1. The V gene end was trimmed by 6 bases and the J gene end by 0 bases; junction bases not matched to a gene: 4. Germline V gene lookup returns CDR1 SNHLY and CDR2 FYNNEI. The CDR3 is 14 residues long. Full variable domain (remainder filled in from reference TRBV2 and TRBJ1-1): EPEVTQTPSHQVTQMGQEVILRCVPISNHLYFYWYRQILGQKVEFLVSFYNNEISEKSEIFDDQFSVERPDGSNFTLKIRSTKLEDSAMYFCASRVQGMNTEAFFGQGTRLTVV.

The rearrangement uses TRBV18 and TRBJ2-3; 8 nucleotides line up with TRBD2. There are 16 residues in the CDR3. Germline V gene lookup returns CDR1 KGHSH and CDR2 LQKENI. Unmatched junction bases numbered 5, after V lost 0 bases and J lost 3 bases. CDR3 in amino acids: CASSPPSGRVTDTQYF. In DNA form, the CDR3 reads TGTGCCAGCTCACCACCGTCCGGGAGGGTTACAGATACGCAGTATTTT.

The chain uses TRBV29-1 and TRBJ1-4; D is unclear. This CDR3 comprises 13 residues. The germline CDR1 and CDR2 sequences are SQVTM and ANQGSEA. V lost 3 bases, J lost 8 bases, and 13 bases lay in between. CDR3 region: CSVEGVGREKLFF. CDR3 DNA: TGCAGCGTTGAGGGCGTAGGGCGAGAAAAACTGTTTTTT.

V is TRBV28 and J is TRBJ2-1; 9 nucleotides align to TRBD2. The CDR3 is 14 amino acids. The V and J ends lost 6 bases and 8 bases, in that order; junction bases with no gene match: 8. Germline V gene lookup returns CDR1 MDHEN and CDR2 SYDVKM. The CDR3 sequence: CASSRREGFDEQFF. The CDR3 DNA reads TGTGCCAGCAGCCGGCGGGAGGGTTTCGATGAGCAGTTCTTC.

The rearrangement joins TRBV25-1 to TRBJ2-2, with a weak D call TRBD2 (5 bases). CDR3 size: 14 residues. In germline, CDR1 is MGHDK, CDR2 SYGVNS. Trimming took off 5 bases at V and 3 bases at J, with 10 bases between the two ends. DNA for the CDR3: TGTGCCAGCAGTCGGGTCGGGGACACCGGGGAGCTGTTTTTT. Its protein product is CASSRVGDTGELFF. Full variable domain (missing parts from reference TRBV25-1 and TRBJ2-2): EADIYQTPRYLVIGTGKKITLECSQTMGHDKMYWYQQDPGMELHLIHYSYGVNSTEKGDLSSESTVSRIRTEHFPLTLESARPSHTSQYLCASSRVGDTGELFFGEGSRLTVL.

J is TRBJ2-3 and V is TRBV18; TRBD1 is a possible D gene (5 bases). Trimming took 2 bases from V and 1 from J, leaving 10 bases between them. The V gene's germline CDR1 is KGHSH and CDR2 LQKENI. The CDR3 length is 15 residues. The CDR3 region is CASSPTDTGTDTQYF. CDR3 DNA sequence: TGTGCCAGCTCACCAACGGACACAGGCACAGATACGCAGTATTTT.

The chain couples TRBV4-2 to TRBJ1-4; unclear D gene. Germline lookup yields CDR1 LGHNA and CDR2 YNFKEQ. The germline V and J ends were trimmed by 5 bases and 3 bases, with 16 bases remaining between them. This CDR3 is built from 16 residues. This CDR3 reads CASSYLTGEPNEKLFF. DNA of the CDR3: TGTGCCAGCAGCTACCTTACGGGCGAACCTAATGAAAAACTGTTTTTT.

The chain links TRBV7-3 to TRBJ2-7; tentative D call: TRBD2 (5 bases). CDR3 length equals 19 residues. Trimming shortened V by 0 bases and J by 6 bases, and 27 bases separated the two germline ends. Germline-derived CDR1 and CDR2 are SGHTA and FQGTGA. The CDR3 DNA reads TGTGCCAGCAGCTTAACCGGCGGCAGAATATGGGGAGCTTCATCCGAGCAGTACTTC. It codes for CASSLTGGRIWGASSEQYF.

On this clone itself: Other DNA sequences from this sample encode an identical CDR3 as well. The chain combines TRBV29-1 with TRBJ2-7; maybe TRBD2 (5 bases). Per the germline V gene, CDR1 is SQVTM and CDR2 is ANQGSEA. V was cut by 6 bases and J by 1 base, with 7 bases left in between. This CDR3 region has 11 residues. Written as DNA, the CDR3 is TGCAGCGTACCGGGGTCCTACGAGCAGTACTTC. Encoded protein: CSVPGSYEQYF.

The gene calls are TRBV6-5 and TRBJ2-3; 7 nucleotides match TRBD1. Losses at the gene ends were 6 bases for V and 5 bases for J; bases not matched to a gene: 8. Germline assignment: CDR1 MNHEY and CDR2 SVGAGI. This CDR3 region has 14 residues. CDR3 sequence: CASRLQGKGDTQYF. CDR3 nucleotides: TGTGCCAGCAGGCTACAGGGGAAGGGAGATACGCAGTATTTT.

The V gene is TRBV19, the J gene TRBJ1-5; D is undetermined. There are 13 residues in the CDR3. In germline, CDR1 is LNHDA, CDR2 SQIVND (reference sequence). Trimming took 6 bases from V and 1 from J, leaving 7 bases between them. The CDR3 is CASRPWSNQPQHF. The CDR3 DNA sequence: TGTGCCAGTAGACCTTGGAGCAATCAGCCCCAGCATTTT.

V usage is TRBV27 and J usage is TRBJ2-2; D might be TRBD2 (5 bases). The germline V gene encodes CDR1 MNHEY and CDR2 SMNVEV (reference sequence). This CDR3 is built from 15 residues. V dropped 3 bases and J dropped 4 bases, with 12 bases sitting between them. CDR3 in amino acids: CASSFESSRTGELFF. CDR3 coding DNA: TGTGCCAGCAGTTTTGAGTCTAGCCGCACCGGGGAGCTGTTTTTT.